The present T cell receptor (beta chain) was sequenced within a study of cytomegalovirus exposure and HLA in healthy donors. Study-wide points: For most TCR sequences rarity was the rule, although some public TCRs occurred in many donors. Sequencing depth across donors, presence/absence analyses assumed, was roughly uniform.

Concerning this clone itself: No antigen is known for it.

With 60 Vbeta and 13 Jbeta primers, the PCR was carried out. The table came from immunoSEQ multiplex PCR; TCRdb's copy has only in-frame clones and leaves some out. The data show over 200,000 clones, roughly 82% seen once. Germline V gene sequence: CDR1 GTSNPN, CDR2 SVGIG (reference sequence). The V and J ends lost 5 bases and 10 bases respectively, with 15 bases between them. The CDR3 has 13 amino acids. The TCR sequence derives from a woman aged 40 to 49 in good health and CMV-seropositive. The sequenced material came from PBMCs. The chain is built from TRBV30 and TRBJ1-6, with no clear D. The CDR3 DNA is TGTGCCTGGGAAACAGTGGGTTCATCACCCCTCCACTTT. This translates into CAWETVGSSPLHF.